The clone carrying this T cell receptor (beta chain) was detected ten times or more. Its antigen is not identified. This sample stems from a study of Graves' ophthalmopathy and Graves' hyperthyroidism. Turning to the study itself: Stable hyperthyroid donors showed no ophthalmopathy during 18 months follow-up. Broader study findings: From stable hyperthyroidism, ophthalmopathy was separated by a 13-signature model with 85% to 90% sensitivity and more than 75% specificity.

Pregnant or lactating patients and those with other autoimmune diseases or uncontrolled infections were excluded. Amplification of TCR beta CDR3 regions used RNA transcripts. First-round RT-PCR employed HTBI primers, with a second-round multiplex PCR after it. TCRdb independently ran MiXCR on the multiplex PCR reads; one entry per CDR3 protein. There are around 1.1 million distinct CDR3 sequences in the sample; less than 45% occur only once, and approximately 10% lies in the top ten. This TCR was recovered from an adult man with Graves' hyperthyroidism. The sample consisted of peripheral blood or thyroid tissue (not recorded which).

Here the CDR3 reads CAISPTGSTERNTIYF. In nucleotides, the CDR3 is TGTGCCATCAGTCCGACAGGGTCCACTGAAAGAAACACCATATATTTT. The chain is built from TRBV10-3 and TRBJ1-3; 7 bases map to TRBD1. Trimming removed 5 bases from V and 5 bases from J; junction bases left unmatched: 12. Germline V lookup: CDR1 ENHRY, CDR2 SYGVKD. The CDR3 is made up of 16 amino acids.